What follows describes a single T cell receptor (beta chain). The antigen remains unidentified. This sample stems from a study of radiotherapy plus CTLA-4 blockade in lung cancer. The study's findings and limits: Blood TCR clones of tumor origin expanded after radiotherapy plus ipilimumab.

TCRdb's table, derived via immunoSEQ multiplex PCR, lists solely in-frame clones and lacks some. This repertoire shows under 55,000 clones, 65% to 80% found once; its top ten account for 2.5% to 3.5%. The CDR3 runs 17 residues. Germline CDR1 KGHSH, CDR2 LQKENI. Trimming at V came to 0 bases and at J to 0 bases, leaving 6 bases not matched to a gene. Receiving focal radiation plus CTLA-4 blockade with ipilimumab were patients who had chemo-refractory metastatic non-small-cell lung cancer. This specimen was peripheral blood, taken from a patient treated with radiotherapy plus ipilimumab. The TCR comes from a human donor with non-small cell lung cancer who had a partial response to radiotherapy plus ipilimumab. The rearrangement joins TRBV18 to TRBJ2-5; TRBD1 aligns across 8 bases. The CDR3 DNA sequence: TGTGCCAGCTCACCACCGGGACAGGCCCCTTACCAAGAGACCCAGTACTTC. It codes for CASSPPGQAPYQETQYF.